Listed here are 10 T cell receptor beta chains from one sample, sequenced in a study of metastatic and nonmetastatic thyroid tumors. Patients underwent thyroid surgery, and none had received any treatment before it. Using MiXCR, TCRdb reanalyzed the PCR reads. This sample has about 20,000 clones, with less than 20% found just once. The sequenced sample consisted of blood. These receptors were collected from a female donor with papillary thyroid cancer or a benign thyroid nodule (not recorded which). Some clones in this sample may be carry-over from other donors' samples.

With respect to this clone: The identical CDR3 is also encoded by other nucleotide sequences in the sample. The chain combines TRBV5-1 with TRBJ2-5; 13 bases line up with TRBD2. This CDR3 is 18 amino acids long. The V segment lost 4 bases and the J segment 14 bases; nucleotides outside the gene matches: 23. From germline, CDR1 is SGHRS and CDR2 YFSETQ. The CDR3, as DNA: TGCGCCAGCAGCCCCGGGAAAGGACTAGCGGGAGCGCAAGAGACACAATACTTC. This gives the protein CASSPGKGLAGAQETQYF.

In its sample, this clone was seen many times. The V call is TRBV5-5, the J call TRBJ1-5; D ambiguous. The V gene lost 3 bases and the J gene lost 6 bases, with 10 bases spanning the gap. This CDR3 spans 13 amino acids. In germline, CDR1 is SGHKS, CDR2 YYEKEE (reference sequence). The CDR3 spells CASSSLRGQPQHF. DNA for the CDR3: TGTGCCAGCAGCTCGCTCCGGGGTCAGCCCCAGCATTTT.

This clone was counted many times. Here the CDR3 reads CAGAFGTYQEQYF. The CDR3 coding sequence is TGTGCCGGCGCTTTCGGGACGTACCAAGAGCAGTACTTC. The V call is TRBV6-2 or TRBV6-3, the J call TRBJ2-7; D may match TRBD1 or TRBD2 (5 bases each). This CDR3 comprises 13 residues. V lost 11 bases and J 7 bases, leaving 21 bases between the germline ends. Germline CDR1 reads MNHEY; CDR2 reads SVGEGT.

This clone showed up just a few times. V is TRBV19 and J is TRBJ1-2; 7 bases agree with TRBD1. This CDR3 comprises 15 residues. V lost 4 bases and J lost 2; bases outside the gene matches: 7. CDR1 is LNHDA and CDR2 is SQIVND in the germline V gene (reference sequence). In nucleotides, the CDR3 is TGTGCCAGTAGTACCTACGGACAGGCCAACTATGGCTACACCTTC. It is translated as CASSTYGQANYGYTF.

Sample share makes this clone medium-sized. V usage is TRBV6-2 or TRBV6-3 and J usage is TRBJ2-7; either TRBD1 or TRBD2 may fit D (5 bases each). Trimming took off 3 bases at V and 7 bases at J, with 16 bases between the two ends. Germline loops: CDR1 MNHEY, CDR2 SVGEGT. The CDR3 has 14 amino acids. The DNA for the CDR3 is TGTGCCAGCAGTTATACGGGACCCCTCAGGGAGCAGTACTTC. Translation gives CASSYTGPLREQYF.

The V call is TRBV18, the J call TRBJ2-2; TRBD1 agrees at 8 bases. The V segment lost 6 bases and the J segment 0 bases; nucleotides outside the gene matches: 6. The CDR3 extends over 16 amino acids. Per germline, CDR1 KGHSH and CDR2 LQKENI. Here the CDR3 DNA reads TGTGCCAGCTCTGGGGACAGGCCCGCGAACACCGGGGAGCTGTTTTTT. Translation gives CASSGDRPANTGELFF.

This clone was counted at least ten times. This chain connects TRBV5-5 to TRBJ1-4, with D maybe TRBD1 (6 bases). This CDR3 region has 15 residues. Germline lookup yields CDR1 SGHKS and CDR2 YYEKEE (reference sequence). V lost 0 bases to trimming and J lost 2 bases, with 8 bases between them. In nucleotides, the CDR3 is TGTGCCAGCAGCTTGGTGGGGGCGACTAATGAAAAACTGTTTTTT. It yields the protein CASSLVGATNEKLFF.

This sequence joins TRBV6-1 and TRBJ2-6; D not certain. V gave up 6 bases and J gave up 4 bases, with 7 bases separating them. This CDR3 is 13 amino acids long. Germline CDR1 reads MNHNS; CDR2 reads SASEGT. Here the CDR3 reads CASRTSGANVLTF. CDR3 coding DNA: TGTGCCAGCAGGACCTCCGGGGCCAACGTCCTGACTTTC.

About this clone itself: A read error may explain this, as a much larger clone is one base away. V gene TRBV7-7 combines with J gene TRBJ2-3, with unresolved D. The CDR3 loop spans 14 amino acids. In germline, CDR1 is SSHAT, CDR2 FNYEAQ (reference sequence). The CDR3 sequence is CTSSLSPGVDTQYF. Written as DNA, the CDR3 is TGTACCAGCAGCTTATCTCCGGGTGTAGATACGCAGTATTTT.

In this sample, this clone turned up many times. The CDR3 region has the DNA TGTGCCAGCAGCTTACCGGCTACAGGGGCGGGGGAGACCCAGTACTTC. Protein: CASSLPATGAGETQYF. The rearrangement uses TRBV7-6 and TRBJ2-5; TRBD1 might be the D (7 bases). Between the trimmed V and J ends, which lost 2 bases and 5 bases, there was a span of 18 bases. The CDR3 is made up of 16 amino acids. Germline CDR1 reads SGHVS; CDR2 reads FNYEAQ.